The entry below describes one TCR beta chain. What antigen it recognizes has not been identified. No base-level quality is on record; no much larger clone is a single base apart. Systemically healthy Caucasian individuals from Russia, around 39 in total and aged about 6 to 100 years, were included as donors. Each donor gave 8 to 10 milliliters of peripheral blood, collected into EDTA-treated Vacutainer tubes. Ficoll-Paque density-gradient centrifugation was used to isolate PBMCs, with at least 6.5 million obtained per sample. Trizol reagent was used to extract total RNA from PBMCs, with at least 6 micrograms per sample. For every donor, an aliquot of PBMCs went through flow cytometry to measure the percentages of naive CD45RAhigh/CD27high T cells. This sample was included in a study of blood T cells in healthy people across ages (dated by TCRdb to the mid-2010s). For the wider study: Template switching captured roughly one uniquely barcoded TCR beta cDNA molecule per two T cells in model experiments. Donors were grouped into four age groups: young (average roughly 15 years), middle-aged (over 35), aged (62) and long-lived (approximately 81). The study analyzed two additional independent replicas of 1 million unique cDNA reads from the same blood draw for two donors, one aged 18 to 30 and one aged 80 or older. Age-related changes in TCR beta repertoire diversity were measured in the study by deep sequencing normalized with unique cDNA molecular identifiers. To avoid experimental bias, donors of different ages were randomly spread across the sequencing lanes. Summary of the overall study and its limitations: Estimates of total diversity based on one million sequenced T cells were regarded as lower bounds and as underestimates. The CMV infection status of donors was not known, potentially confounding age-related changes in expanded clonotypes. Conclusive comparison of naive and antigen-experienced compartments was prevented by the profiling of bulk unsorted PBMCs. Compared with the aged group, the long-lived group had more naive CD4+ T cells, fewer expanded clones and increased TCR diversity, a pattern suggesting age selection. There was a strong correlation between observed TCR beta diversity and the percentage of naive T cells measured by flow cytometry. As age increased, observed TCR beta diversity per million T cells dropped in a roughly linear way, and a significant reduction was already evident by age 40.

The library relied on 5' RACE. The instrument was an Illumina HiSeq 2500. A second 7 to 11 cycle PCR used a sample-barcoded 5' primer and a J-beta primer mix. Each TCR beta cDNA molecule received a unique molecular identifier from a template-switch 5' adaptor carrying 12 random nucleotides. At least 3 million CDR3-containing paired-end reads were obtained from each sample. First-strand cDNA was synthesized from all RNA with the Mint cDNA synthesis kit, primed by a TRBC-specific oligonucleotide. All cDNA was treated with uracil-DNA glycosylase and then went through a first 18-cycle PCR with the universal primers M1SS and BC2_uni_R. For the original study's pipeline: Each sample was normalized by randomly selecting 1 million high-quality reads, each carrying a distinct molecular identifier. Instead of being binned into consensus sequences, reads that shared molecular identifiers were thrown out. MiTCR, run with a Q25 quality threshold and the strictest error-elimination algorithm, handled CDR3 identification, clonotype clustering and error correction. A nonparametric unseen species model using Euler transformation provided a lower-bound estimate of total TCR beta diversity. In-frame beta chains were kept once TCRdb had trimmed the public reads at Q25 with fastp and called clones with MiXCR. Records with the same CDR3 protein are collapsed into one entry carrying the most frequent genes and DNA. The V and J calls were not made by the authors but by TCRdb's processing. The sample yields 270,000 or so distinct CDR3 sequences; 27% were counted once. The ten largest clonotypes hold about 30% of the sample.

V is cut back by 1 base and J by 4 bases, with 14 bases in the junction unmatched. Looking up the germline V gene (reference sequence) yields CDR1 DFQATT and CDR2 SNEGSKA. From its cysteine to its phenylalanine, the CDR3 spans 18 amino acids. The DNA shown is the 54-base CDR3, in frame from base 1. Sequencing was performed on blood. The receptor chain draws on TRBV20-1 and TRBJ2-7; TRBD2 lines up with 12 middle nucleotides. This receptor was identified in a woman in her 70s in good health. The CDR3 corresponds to CSARGPIATSGRGYEQYF. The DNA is TGCAGTGCTAGAGGCCCAATCGCGACTAGCGGGAGAGGGTACGAGCAGTACTTC.